Listed here is a single TCR beta chain. Its antigen is undetermined. This CDR3 is also generated by other DNA sequences in the sample. The PCR used 60 Vbeta and 13 Jbeta primers. Sequencing was performed with immunoSEQ multiplex PCR; in TCRdb, only in-frame clones are kept and a portion is missing. The sample lists some 150,000 clones; 60% to 80% were seen once. The germline V and J ends were trimmed by 4 bases and 3 bases, with 11 bases remaining between them. The CDR3 contains 13 residues. Germline values: CDR1 SGHRS, CDR2 YFSETQ. The data were obtained in a study of cytomegalovirus exposure and HLA in healthy donors. Study-wide findings and caveats: Clonal expansion, a later analysis showed, was greater in HLA-associated TCR beta chains than in equally common others. Using a false discovery rate of 0.05, a later analysis showed that approximately 17,000 TCR beta sequences were associated with HLA alleles. Confirmation in vitro established that three CMV-associated chains were specific for CMV antigens.

The chain uses TRBV5-1 and TRBJ2-7; no clear D. The clonotype comes from a woman aged 40 to 50 in good health and CMV-seropositive. The material sequenced was PBMCs. CDR3 bases: TGCGCCAGCAGCCTAGACGGTAACTACGAGCAGTACTTC. It specifies CASSLDGNYEQYF.